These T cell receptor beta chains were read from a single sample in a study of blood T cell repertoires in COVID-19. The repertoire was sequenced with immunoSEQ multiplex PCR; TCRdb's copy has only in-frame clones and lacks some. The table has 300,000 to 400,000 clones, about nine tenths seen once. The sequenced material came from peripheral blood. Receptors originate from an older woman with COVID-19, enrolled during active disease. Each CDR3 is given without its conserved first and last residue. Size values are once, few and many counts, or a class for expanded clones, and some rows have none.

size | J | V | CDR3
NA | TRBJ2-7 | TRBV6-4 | ASSDFLAGAATYEQY
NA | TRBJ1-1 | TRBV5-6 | ASSSWTGFEAF
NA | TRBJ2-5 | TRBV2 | ASSVGSGGALGRTQY
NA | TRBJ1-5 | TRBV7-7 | ASSLNRASNQPQH
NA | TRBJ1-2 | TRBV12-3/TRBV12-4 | ASSLRGLYGYT
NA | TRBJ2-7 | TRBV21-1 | ASSRTKHRGQY
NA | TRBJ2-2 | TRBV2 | ASSRTGGPGELF
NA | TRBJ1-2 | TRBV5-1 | ASSFDTGGYGYT
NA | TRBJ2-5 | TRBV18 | ASSPGASEETQY
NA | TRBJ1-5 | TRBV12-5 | ASGLVRGQNNQPQH
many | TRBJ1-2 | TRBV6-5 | ASSYLRTGGSYGYT
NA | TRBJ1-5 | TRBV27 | ASKQVLGGNQPQH
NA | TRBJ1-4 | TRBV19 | ASSQTGTANEKLF
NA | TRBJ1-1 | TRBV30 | AWSVGQTYTEAF
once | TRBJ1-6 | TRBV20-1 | SASAEGHFNSPLH
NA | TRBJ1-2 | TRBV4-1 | ASSGPFRTPYYGYT
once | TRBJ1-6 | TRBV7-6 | ASSLRDRGNSPLH
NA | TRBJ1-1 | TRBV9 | ASSVEGDTEAF
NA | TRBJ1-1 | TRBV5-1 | ASTTGSGPEAF
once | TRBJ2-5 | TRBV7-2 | ASSHQAGEETQY
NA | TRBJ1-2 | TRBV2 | ASRADSSTGYT
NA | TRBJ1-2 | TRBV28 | ASSPMGDRGFNYGYT
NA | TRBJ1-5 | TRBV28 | ASSLIGRENQPQH
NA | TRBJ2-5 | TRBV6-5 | ASPRGRGFQETQY
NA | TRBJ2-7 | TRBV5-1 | ASSNDRGPYEQY
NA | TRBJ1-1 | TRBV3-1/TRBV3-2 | ASSQGGGNTEAF
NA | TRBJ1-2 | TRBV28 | ASSSGTGGDYGYT
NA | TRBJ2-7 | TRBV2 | ASSSGEYYEQY
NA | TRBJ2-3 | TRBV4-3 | ASSQDQVGGGADTQY